The 24 T cell receptor beta chains listed next were all sequenced from one sample in a study of T cell responses to AZD1222 COVID-19 vaccine. Produced via immunoSEQ multiplex PCR; TCRdb's table is partial and in-frame only. In the table there are about 100,000 clones, around 83% of which are singletons. The sample consisted of peripheral blood, taken on day 0 of AZD1222 vaccination. The receptors come from an adult in good health.

The rearrangement uses TRBV28 and TRBJ1-2, with 8 bases aligning to TRBD1. There are 13 residues in the CDR3. Losses at the gene ends were 7 bases for V and 3 bases for J; bases not matched to a gene: 4. Germline CDR1 reads MDHEN; CDR2 reads SYDVKM. Here the CDR3 reads CASTVTGDYGYTF. The CDR3 DNA reads TGTGCCAGCACCGTGACAGGGGACTATGGCTACACCTTC.

This chain joins TRBV13 and TRBJ1-1; 11 bases fit TRBD1. Germline lookup yields CDR1 PRHDT and CDR2 FYEKMQ (reference sequence). V lost 2 bases to trimming and J lost 1 base; unmatched junction nucleotides: 6. The CDR3 contains 17 residues. CDR3 amino acids: CASSLSGQGAKNTEAFF. CDR3 DNA: TGTGCCAGCAGCTTATCCGGACAGGGGGCGAAGAACACTGAAGCTTTCTTT.

The genes are TRBV7-8 and TRBJ1-1, with D hard to call. Trimming pared 1 base from V and 0 bases from J, leaving 3 bases between. The CDR3 is 13 amino acids. The germline gives CDR1 SGHVS, CDR2 FQNEAQ. For the CDR3, the DNA is TGTGCCAGCAGCTTAGACATGAACACTGAAGCTTTCTTT. It specifies CASSLDMNTEAFF. Full variable domain (remainder filled in from reference TRBV7-8 and TRBJ1-1): GAGVSQSPRYKVAKRGQDVALRCDPISGHVSLFWYQQALGQGPEFLTYFQNEAQLDKSGLPSDRFFAERPEGSVSTLKIQRTQQEDSAVYLCASSLDMNTEAFFGQGTRLTVV.

This clone was seen at least ten times. The CDR3 nucleotides are TGCGCCAGCAGCTTGTTGACAGGGTATAATTCACCCCTCCACTTT. Encoded protein: CASSLLTGYNSPLHF. This chain connects TRBV5-1 to TRBJ1-6, with 7 bases identical to TRBD1. Trimming at V came to 1 base and at J to 4 bases, leaving 2 bases not matched to a gene. The CDR3 sequence is 15 residues long. Germline assignment: CDR1 SGHRS and CDR2 YFSETQ.

The rearrangement uses TRBV6-5 and TRBJ1-6; TRBD1 matches at 10 bases. CDR1 is MNHEY, CDR2 SVGAGI, per germline. The CDR3 length is 15 residues. V shed 0 bases, J shed 10 bases, and the junction held 3 bases outside the gene matches. The CDR3 sequence is CASSYSGTGASPLHF. In nucleotides, the CDR3 is TGTGCCAGCAGTTACTCGGGGACAGGGGCGTCACCCCTCCACTTT.

The chain employs TRBV6-5 and TRBJ1-3, with no clear D. The V gene lost 0 bases and the J gene lost 0 bases, with 6 bases spanning the gap. The CDR3 totals 15 residues. The germline gives CDR1 MNHEY, CDR2 SVGAGI. The CDR3 DNA reads TGTGCCAGCAGTTACTCCTTGAACTCTGGAAACACCATATATTTT. Encoded protein: CASSYSLNSGNTIYF.

Concerning this clone itself: It is unclear where the CDR3 begins or ends on the DNA, so no DNA is shown, and the CDR3 is as TCRdb lists it. V and J are TRBV27 and TRBJ1-5; the D call of TRBD1 is as the table states it, not checked on the DNA. Germline CDR1 and CDR2: MNHEY and SMNVEV (reference sequence). The CDR3 spans 13 amino acids, including both terminal residues. The CDR3: CASSFLADQPQHF.

The chain joins TRBV3-1 (or the pseudogene TRBV3-2) to TRBJ2-7, with unresolved D. The ends were cut back, 4 bases at V and 5 bases at J, with 6 bases in the middle. Per germline, CDR1 LGHDT and CDR2 YNNKEL (reference sequence). This CDR3 comprises 11 residues. CDR3 DNA sequence: TGTGCCAGCAGCCTTCGGGACGAGCAGTACTTC. Protein: CASSLRDEQYF.

The chain combines TRBV4-1 with TRBJ2-7; TRBD1 aligns across 8 bases. In germline, CDR1 is MGHRA, CDR2 YSYEKL. The CDR3 length is 13 residues. Trimming took 4 bases from V and 5 from J; bases not matched to a gene: 4. CDR3 in amino acids: CASSPKTGDEQYF. Written as DNA, the CDR3 is TGCGCCAGCAGCCCAAAGACAGGGGACGAGCAGTACTTC.

The genes are TRBV10-3 and TRBJ1-2, with a possible D match to TRBD1 (6 bases). Germline loops: CDR1 ENHRY, CDR2 SYGVKD. There are 13 residues in the CDR3. Trimming shortened V by 7 bases and J by 4 bases, and 13 bases separated the two germline ends. The CDR3 region has the DNA TGTGCCATCACAGCGGGACACAGCTATGGCTACACCTTC. Protein product: CAITAGHSYGYTF.

The J gene is TRBJ2-7, the V gene TRBV20-1; 15 positions agree with TRBD2. J lost 4 bases, V lost 6 bases, and 7 bases had no gene match. Per germline, CDR1 DFQATT and CDR2 SNEGSKA (reference sequence). CDR3 length equals 15 residues. The CDR3 here is CSASPGTSGGYEQYF. CDR3 DNA sequence: TGCAGTGCGAGTCCCGGGACTAGCGGGGGGTACGAGCAGTACTTC.

The chain employs TRBV5-4 and TRBJ1-1, with D perhaps matching TRBD1 (6 bases). This CDR3 has 15 residues. Per germline, CDR1 SGHNT and CDR2 YYREEE (reference sequence). V was clipped by 4 bases and J by 5 bases, with 18 bases between them. The DNA for the CDR3 is TGTGCCAGCAGCCCTCTGAGGGGGGCAGGAACTGAAGCTTTCTTT. Translation gives CASSPLRGAGTEAFF.

The genes are TRBV30 and TRBJ1-4; the D is unclear. The CDR3 runs 12 residues. Germline CDR1 and CDR2: GTSNPN and SVGIG (reference sequence). With 2 bases removed from V and 11 bases from J, the gap between germline ends came to 12 bases. CDR3 nucleotides: TGTGCCTGGAGTAGGGAAGGAACTAAACTGTTTTTT. It translates to CAWSREGTKLFF.

The gene calls are TRBV19 and TRBJ2-2; perhaps D is TRBD1 or TRBD2 (5 bases each). Germline lookup yields CDR1 LNHDA and CDR2 SQIVND (reference sequence). The CDR3 is made up of 15 amino acids. V was pared by 2 bases and J by 4 bases, with 11 bases between. The CDR3 bases are TGTGCCAGTAGTATATCTCCCGGGGCCACCGGGGAGCTGTTTTTT. It is translated as CASSISPGATGELFF.

This chain links TRBV4-2 with TRBJ2-2; possibly TRBD2 for D (5 bases). The V gene lost 7 bases and the J gene lost 1 base, with 10 bases spanning the gap. This CDR3 spans 14 amino acids. Germline V gene sequence: CDR1 LGHNA, CDR2 YNFKEQ. The CDR3 loop is CASTRERNTGELFF. CDR3 DNA: TGTGCCAGCACTAGGGAGCGGAACACCGGGGAGCTGTTTTTT.

J is TRBJ2-1 and V is TRBV5-6, with 9 bases aligning to TRBD1. The trim removed 4 bases at V and 3 bases at J, leaving 5 bases unmatched. The CDR3 totals 15 residues. Per the germline V gene, CDR1 is SGHDT and CDR2 is YYEEEE. Written as DNA, the CDR3 is TGTGCCAGCAGCCTACAGGGGGCGAACTACAATGAGCAGTTCTTC. Its protein is CASSLQGANYNEQFF.

The genes are TRBV3-1 (or the pseudogene TRBV3-2) and TRBJ2-4, with D possibly being TRBD1 or TRBD2 (6 bases each). The germline V gene has CDR1 LGHDT and CDR2 YNNKEL (reference sequence). V was shortened by 6 bases and J by 6 bases, with 18 bases between the two germline ends. CDR3 length: 15 amino acids. The CDR3 DNA sequence: TGTGCCAGCAGAAAGAACGTAGCGGACAGAAACATTCAGTACTTC. This gives the protein CASRKNVADRNIQYF.

The count of this clone is one. The chain uses TRBV7-9 and TRBJ1-2, with TRBD1 identical over 8 bases. After removal of 3 bases from V and 6 bases from J, the junction contained 12 bases not matched to a gene. The CDR3 consists of 16 residues. Germline CDR1 and CDR2: SEHNR and FQNEAQ (reference sequence). The CDR3 bases are TGTGCCAGCAGCTTTATACGACGACAGGGGAGAGATGGCTACACCTTC. Translating it yields CASSFIRRQGRDGYTF. Based on the CDR3 plus reference TRBV7-9 and TRBJ1-2, the full variable domain is DTGVSQNPRHKITKRGQNVTFRCDPISEHNRLYWYRQTLGQGPEFLTYFQNEAQLEKSRLLSDRFSAERPKGSFSTLEIQRTEQGDSAMYLCASSFIRRQGRDGYTFGSGTRLTVV.

The genes are TRBV5-1 and TRBJ2-7; the D gene is possibly TRBD1 (6 bases). The CDR3 runs 13 residues. Between the trimmed V and J ends, which lost 4 bases and 7 bases, there was a span of 15 bases. Germline-derived CDR1 and CDR2 are SGHRS and YFSETQ. CDR3: CASSIGQSGEQYF. The CDR3 coding sequence is TGCGCCAGCAGCATCGGACAGTCTGGTGAGCAGTACTTC. The whole variable domain, filled in from reference TRBV5-1 and TRBJ2-7, reads KAGVTQTPRYLIKTRGQQVTLSCSPISGHRSVSWYQQTPGQGLQFLFEYFSETQRNKGNFPGRFSGRQFSNSRSEMNVSTLELGDSALYLCASSIGQSGEQYFGPGTRLTVT.

The V gene is TRBV5-4, the J gene TRBJ2-2; 7 nucleotides agree with TRBD2. Germline lookup yields CDR1 SGHNT and CDR2 YYREEE (reference sequence). The CDR3 totals 17 residues. V trimming: 1 base; J trimming: 6 bases; junction bases outside the gene matches: 12. The CDR3 region has the DNA TGTGCCAGCAGCTTGCTCCGGACTAGGAGGCCCGCCGGGGAGCTGTTTTTT. It specifies CASSLLRTRRPAGELFF.

The chain employs TRBV3-1 (or the pseudogene TRBV3-2) and TRBJ1-4; D gene uncertain. The CDR3 has 14 residues. The germline V gene has CDR1 LGHDT and CDR2 YNNKEL (reference sequence). V lost 4 bases and J lost 0, with 6 bases in between. CDR3 sequence: CASSRQATNEKLFF. As DNA, the CDR3 is TGTGCCAGCAGCCGCCAGGCAACTAATGAAAAACTGTTTTTT.

The chain combines TRBV12-5 with TRBJ1-1; TRBD1 aligns across 7 bases. Unmatched junction bases numbered 13, after V lost 7 bases and J lost 5 bases. This CDR3 region has 15 residues. Germline-derived CDR1 and CDR2 are LGHNT and FRNRAP. The CDR3, as DNA: TGTGCTAGTGAACCCAACAGGGGTACGAGGACTGAAGCTTTCTTT. This translates into CASEPNRGTRTEAFF.

The rearrangement joins TRBV10-1 to TRBJ2-7; D is unresolved. V was trimmed by 8 bases and J by 4 bases, leaving 3 bases between them. Looked up from germline, CDR1 is WNHNN and CDR2 is SYGVQD (reference sequence). The CDR3 runs 9 residues. The CDR3 sequence: CASPYEQYF. As DNA, the CDR3 is TGCGCCAGCCCTTACGAGCAGTACTTC.

This chain uses TRBV28 with TRBJ1-2, with D tentatively TRBD1 (5 bases). The CDR3 extends over 14 amino acids. Germline-derived CDR1 and CDR2 are MDHEN and SYDVKM. V was pared by 2 bases and J by 6 bases, with 13 bases between. The CDR3 region is CASSLQGPRNGYTF. The DNA for the CDR3 is TGTGCCAGCAGTTTACAGGGACCAAGGAATGGCTACACCTTC.